This TCR beta chain appears in the sequencing data of a study of blood T cell repertoires in COVID-19. Germline-derived CDR1 and CDR2 are DFQATT and SNEGSKA (reference sequence). V was clipped by 3 bases and J by 6 bases; unmatched bases: 6. The CDR3 has 15 residues. The repertoire was sequenced with immunoSEQ multiplex PCR; TCRdb's copy has only in-frame clones and lacks some. The data hold approximately 250,000 clones, with around 88% observed a single time. Sequencing used PBMCs or T cells enriched from blood (not recorded which). The chain uses TRBV20-1 and TRBJ2-3, with 13 bases lining up with TRBD2. The sequence was collected from a middle-aged woman with acute COVID-19. CDR3 sequence (DNA): TGCAGTGCTAGTGGGACTAGCGGGGCGCAGGATACGCAGTATTTT. It encodes CSASGTSGAQDTQYF.